Here is one T cell receptor (beta chain) with its context. V lost 4 bases to trimming and J lost 7 bases; unmatched junction nucleotides: 7. Germline lookup yields CDR1 LGHNA and CDR2 YNFKEQ. CDR3 length: 15 amino acids. TCRdb's table, derived via immunoSEQ multiplex PCR, lists solely in-frame clones and lacks some. The profile shows approximately 240,000 clones, 80% to 95% of them singletons. This specimen belongs to a study of blood T cell repertoires in COVID-19. Looking at the study overall: The United States, Italy and Spain supplied acute and convalescent COVID-19 samples. From T cells, B-cell-depleted T cells, or PBMCs came the material, which was cDNA or gDNA.

The source is a man younger than 45 with COVID-19, enrolled during active disease. The J gene is TRBJ1-4, the V gene TRBV4-2; 9 bases fit TRBD1. Sequencing was done on a sample of peripheral blood. CDR3 region: CASSPRTGAIEKLFF. The DNA of the CDR3 is TGTGCCAGCAGCCCGAGGACAGGGGCGATTGAAAAACTGTTTTTT.